This is a list of T cell receptor beta chains from one sample in a study of T cell responses to AZD1222 COVID-19 vaccine. Clones were sequenced by immunoSEQ multiplex PCR, and TCRdb holds only the in-frame ones, with some missing. The sample consists of tens of thousands of clones, about four fifths of them appearing once. The source material was peripheral blood, sampled 28 days after the second AZD1222 dose. The receptor set was obtained from an adult who received the AZD1222 COVID-19 vaccine. Each CDR3 is given with its conserved first and last residue. The D gene is left open where the match is weak. A row's size may be missing; if present it is once, few, many or a size class.

clone size: few; J gene: TRBJ1-1; V gene: TRBV7-9; CDR3 length: 15; D gene: .; CDR3 protein: CASSLSNGVNTEAFF; CDR3 DNA: TGTGCCAGCAGCTTAAGCAACGGGGTGAACACTGAAGCTTTCTTT
clone size: .; J gene: TRBJ2-7; V gene: TRBV4-3; CDR3 length: 12; D gene: TRBD2; CDR3 protein: CASSQGGGEQYF; CDR3 DNA: TGCGCCAGCAGCCAGGGGGGGGGCGAGCAGTACTTC
clone size: .; J gene: TRBJ1-1; V gene: TRBV11-2; CDR3 length: 13; D gene: .; CDR3 protein: CASSLGMNTEAFF; CDR3 DNA: TGTGCCAGCAGCTTAGGTATGAACACTGAAGCTTTCTTT
clone size: .; J gene: TRBJ1-2; V gene: TRBV3-1/TRBV3-2; CDR3 length: 14; D gene: .; CDR3 protein: CASSPTTRSGGYTF; CDR3 DNA: TGTGCCAGCAGCCCAACTACTAGGTCGGGTGGCTACACCTTC
clone size: .; J gene: TRBJ2-7; V gene: TRBV28; CDR3 length: 17; D gene: TRBD2; CDR3 protein: CASSYIIAGGPYYEQYF; CDR3 DNA: TGTGCCAGCAGTTATATCATAGCGGGGGGCCCTTACTACGAGCAGTACTTC
clone size: few; J gene: TRBJ2-7; V gene: TRBV6-6; CDR3 length: 13; D gene: .; CDR3 protein: CASGGGPLGEQYF; CDR3 DNA: TGTGCCAGCGGAGGGGGTCCGTTAGGGGAGCAGTACTTC
clone size: .; J gene: TRBJ1-1; V gene: TRBV6-6; CDR3 length: 14; D gene: .; CDR3 protein: CASSLSDPNTEAFF; CDR3 DNA: TGTGCCAGCAGCCTTTCGGACCCGAACACTGAAGCTTTCTTT
clone size: .; J gene: TRBJ1-1; V gene: TRBV5-1; CDR3 length: 16; D gene: TRBD1; CDR3 protein: CASSRAGGAENTEAFF; CDR3 DNA: TGCGCCAGCAGCCGAGCAGGGGGCGCGGAGAACACTGAAGCTTTCTTT
clone size: .; J gene: TRBJ2-5; V gene: TRBV21-1; CDR3 length: 14; D gene: .; CDR3 protein: CASSNRGYGETQYF; CDR3 DNA: TGTGCCAGCAGCAACAGGGGATATGGGGAGACCCAGTACTTC
clone size: few; J gene: TRBJ1-2; V gene: TRBV5-1; CDR3 length: 14; D gene: TRBD1; CDR3 protein: CASSFAGGAMGYTF; CDR3 DNA: TGCGCCAGCAGCTTCGCAGGGGGAGCGATGGGCTACACCTTC
clone size: .; J gene: TRBJ2-5; V gene: TRBV6-2/TRBV6-3; CDR3 length: 14; D gene: TRBD1; CDR3 protein: CASSGGDRGLAQYF; CDR3 DNA: TGTGCCAGCAGCGGGGGGGACAGGGGTTTGGCCCAGTACTTC
clone size: .; J gene: TRBJ1-2; V gene: TRBV5-1; CDR3 length: 14; D gene: .; CDR3 protein: CASTAWPTNYGYTF; CDR3 DNA: TGCGCCAGCACCGCATGGCCAACAAACTATGGCTACACCTTC
clone size: .; J gene: TRBJ2-7; V gene: TRBV6-6; CDR3 length: 14; D gene: TRBD2; CDR3 protein: CATALALADFEQYF; CDR3 DNA: TGTGCCACCGCCTTGGCTCTAGCGGATTTCGAGCAGTACTTC
clone size: few; J gene: TRBJ2-3; V gene: TRBV27; CDR3 length: 16; D gene: .; CDR3 protein: CASSPLGTDRTDTQYF; CDR3 DNA: TGTGCCAGCAGTCCCTTGGGGACGGACCGCACAGATACGCAGTATTTT
clone size: .; J gene: TRBJ2-1; V gene: TRBV25-1; CDR3 length: 15; D gene: TRBD2; CDR3 protein: CASSQSGGLYNEQFF; CDR3 DNA: TGTGCCAGCAGTCAAAGCGGGGGGTTGTACAATGAGCAGTTCTTC
clone size: .; J gene: TRBJ2-7; V gene: TRBV2; CDR3 length: 17; D gene: TRBD2; CDR3 protein: CASSKTLAGGYTYEQYF; CDR3 DNA: TGTGCCAGCAGTAAGACTTTAGCGGGGGGCTACACTTACGAGCAGTACTTC
clone size: .; J gene: TRBJ1-6; V gene: TRBV19; CDR3 length: 13; D gene: .; CDR3 protein: CASSLLRNSPLHF; CDR3 DNA: TGTGCCAGTAGCTTGCTTCGGAATTCACCCCTCCACTTT
clone size: .; J gene: TRBJ1-5; V gene: TRBV2; CDR3 length: 16; D gene: .; CDR3 protein: CASSERFGYSNQPQHF; CDR3 DNA: TGTGCCAGCAGTGAGAGGTTTGGGTATAGCAATCAGCCCCAGCATTTT
clone size: few; J gene: TRBJ2-2; V gene: TRBV4-1; CDR3 length: 16; D gene: TRBD1; CDR3 protein: CASSQPGTANTGELFF; CDR3 DNA: TGCGCCAGCAGCCAGCCAGGGACAGCGAACACCGGGGAGCTGTTTTTT
clone size: .; J gene: TRBJ1-1; V gene: TRBV4-3; CDR3 length: 16; D gene: .; CDR3 protein: CASRKGQTNMNTEAFF; CDR3 DNA: TGCGCCAGCCGGAAAGGGCAGACTAACATGAACACTGAAGCTTTCTTT
clone size: .; J gene: TRBJ1-5; V gene: TRBV11-2; CDR3 length: 17; D gene: TRBD1; CDR3 protein: CASSLGQGRNSNQPQHF; CDR3 DNA: TGTGCCAGCAGCCTAGGACAGGGGAGAAATAGCAATCAGCCCCAGCATTTT
clone size: .; J gene: TRBJ1-2; V gene: TRBV30; CDR3 length: 13; D gene: .; CDR3 protein: CAWSVGDFYGYTF; CDR3 DNA: TGTGCCTGGAGTGTGGGGGACTTCTATGGCTACACCTTC
clone size: .; J gene: TRBJ1-1; V gene: TRBV19; CDR3 length: 13; D gene: .; CDR3 protein: CASSIPGDTEAFF; CDR3 DNA: TGTGCCAGTAGTATTCCAGGGGATACTGAAGCTTTCTTT
clone size: few; J gene: TRBJ1-5; V gene: TRBV6-2/TRBV6-3; CDR3 length: 13; D gene: .; CDR3 protein: CASSYSAGMPQHF; CDR3 DNA: TGTGCCAGCAGTTACTCAGCGGGGATGCCCCAGCATTTT
clone size: once; J gene: TRBJ1-2; V gene: TRBV28; CDR3 length: 13; D gene: .; CDR3 protein: CASSLLAAYGYTF; CDR3 DNA: TGTGCCAGCAGTTTATTGGCAGCCTATGGCTACACCTTC
clone size: .; J gene: TRBJ1-5; V gene: TRBV30; CDR3 length: 12; D gene: .; CDR3 protein: CAWTGSGQPQHF; CDR3 DNA: TGTGCCTGGACCGGGAGCGGGCAGCCCCAGCATTTT
clone size: .; J gene: TRBJ1-5; V gene: TRBV28; CDR3 length: 14; D gene: TRBD1; CDR3 protein: CASTPTGVYQPQHF; CDR3 DNA: TGTGCCAGCACCCCGACAGGGGTCTATCAGCCCCAGCATTTT
clone size: .; J gene: TRBJ1-2; V gene: TRBV6-5; CDR3 length: 13; D gene: .; CDR3 protein: CASRRRSGAGYTF; CDR3 DNA: TGTGCCAGCAGACGCCGTTCTGGGGCTGGCTACACCTTC
clone size: .; J gene: TRBJ2-1; V gene: TRBV29-1; CDR3 length: 14; D gene: TRBD1; CDR3 protein: CSGETRQGLNEQFF; CDR3 DNA: TGCAGCGGCGAAACGAGACAGGGTCTCAATGAGCAGTTCTTC
clone size: .; J gene: TRBJ2-3; V gene: TRBV4-1; CDR3 length: 17; D gene: TRBD2; CDR3 protein: CASSQDFSGGATDTQYF; CDR3 DNA: TGCGCCAGCAGCCAAGATTTTAGCGGGGGGGCAACAGATACGCAGTATTTT
clone size: .; J gene: TRBJ2-7; V gene: TRBV19; CDR3 length: 13; D gene: TRBD2; CDR3 protein: CASHGGISYEQYF; CDR3 DNA: TGTGCCAGCCACGGGGGGATCTCCTACGAGCAGTACTTC
clone size: .; J gene: TRBJ1-2; V gene: TRBV19; CDR3 length: 15; D gene: .; CDR3 protein: CASSTYGATNYGYTF; CDR3 DNA: TGTGCCAGTTCCACATATGGGGCCACTAACTATGGCTACACCTTC
clone size: .; J gene: TRBJ2-5; V gene: TRBV9; CDR3 length: 14; D gene: .; CDR3 protein: CASSGMTNQETQYF; CDR3 DNA: TGTGCCAGCAGCGGTATGACAAACCAAGAGACCCAGTACTTC
clone size: .; J gene: TRBJ1-5; V gene: TRBV5-6; CDR3 length: 15; D gene: TRBD1; CDR3 protein: CASSQTGVDNQPQHF; CDR3 DNA: TGTGCCAGCAGCCAGACAGGGGTAGACAATCAGCCCCAGCATTTT
clone size: .; J gene: TRBJ1-5; V gene: TRBV19; CDR3 length: 17; D gene: TRBD1; CDR3 protein: CASTETGGFNLNQPQHF; CDR3 DNA: TGTGCCAGTACCGAGACAGGGGGCTTCAATCTTAATCAGCCCCAGCATTTT
clone size: once; J gene: TRBJ2-5; V gene: TRBV2; CDR3 length: 15; D gene: TRBD2; CDR3 protein: CASSAVAGGPETQYF; CDR3 DNA: TGTGCCAGCAGTGCCGTAGCGGGGGGGCCGGAGACCCAGTACTTC